This passage covers 24 T cell receptor beta chains from one sample sequenced in a study of cytomegalovirus exposure and HLA in healthy donors. Researchers ran the PCR with 60 Vbeta and 13 Jbeta primers. The method was immunoSEQ multiplex PCR; TCRdb's version includes in-frame clones alone and lacks a portion of them. The sample records some 200,000 clones, roughly 79% being singletons. Sequenced: PBMCs. The receptors come from a man aged 18 to 30 in good health and CMV-seronegative.

This clone was counted a single time. The chain is built from TRBV6-5 and TRBJ2-5; 13 bases are a match to TRBD2. The J call is uncertain, as TRBJ2-7 better fits the DNA end. Germline values: CDR1 MNHEY, CDR2 SVGAGI. The CDR3 has 14 residues. DNA for the CDR3: TGTGCCAGCAGGGGACTAGCGGGAATCAACGAGCAGTACTTC. As protein: CASRGLAGINEQYF.

The chain recombines TRBV19 with TRBJ2-5; 15 bases line up with TRBD2. V was pared by 5 bases and J by 4 bases, with 5 bases of the junction left unmatched. Germline CDR1 LNHDA, CDR2 SQIVND (reference sequence). The CDR3 has 16 amino acids. CDR3 amino acids: CASSGLAGGPRETQYF. CDR3 in DNA: TGTGCCAGTAGTGGACTAGCGGGAGGGCCAAGAGAGACCCAGTACTTC.

V and J are TRBV12-5 and TRBJ2-3; 14 bases fit TRBD2. V gave up 1 base and J gave up 3 bases; unmatched junction bases: 0. Germline values: CDR1 LGHNT, CDR2 FRNRAP. The CDR3 has 16 amino acids. The CDR3 DNA follows: TGTGCTAGTGGTTTGGGACTAGCGGGAGGGACAGATACGCAGTATTTT. Protein product: CASGLGLAGGTDTQYF.

This clone has a single count. The V call is TRBV7-9, the J call TRBJ1-1, with 11 bases fitting TRBD1. Per the germline V gene, CDR1 is SEHNR and CDR2 is FQNEAQ (reference sequence). The CDR3 has 15 amino acids. V dropped 1 base and J dropped 6; count of bases not matched to a gene: 4. The CDR3 is CASSLGTGGDPEAFF. CDR3 in DNA: TGTGCCAGCAGCTTAGGGACAGGGGGCGACCCTGAAGCTTTCTTT.

The V and J genes are TRBV9 and TRBJ2-6; 7 nucleotides match TRBD1. Germline CDR1 reads SGDLS; CDR2 reads YYNGEE. The CDR3 totals 16 residues. V was clipped by 4 bases and J by 0 bases; unmatched bases: 4. The CDR3 sequence: CASSPTGVSGANVLTF. Written as DNA, the CDR3 is TGTGCCAGCAGCCCCACAGGGGTCTCTGGGGCCAACGTCCTGACTTTC.

The V and J genes are TRBV4-3 and TRBJ2-7; 7 bases line up with TRBD2. The CDR3 length is 16 residues. Germline loops: CDR1 LGHNA, CDR2 YSLEER. V dropped 1 base and J dropped 0; count of bases not matched to a gene: 6. The CDR3 coding sequence is TGCGCCAGCAGCCAAGGTGCGGGCGGGAGCTCCTACGAGCAGTACTTC. Translation gives CASSQGAGGSSYEQYF.

The gene calls are TRBV2 and TRBJ2-7, with TRBD1 matching 8 bases. Germline CDR1 SNHLY, CDR2 FYNNEI. Unmatched junction bases numbered 6, after V lost 3 bases and J lost 2 bases. The CDR3 is 15 amino acids. Here the CDR3 reads CASSDRQGIPYEQYF. CDR3 nucleotides: TGTGCCAGCAGTGACAGACAGGGGATACCCTACGAGCAGTACTTC.

The chain employs TRBV4-2 and TRBJ1-2; D might be TRBD1 (6 bases). The CDR3 consists of 13 residues. CDR1 and CDR2 from the germline V gene are LGHNA and YNFKEQ. Trimming removed 2 bases at V and 4 bases at J, with 8 bases between. CDR3 bases: TGTGCCAGCAGCCAACCGGACAGCTATGGCTACACCTTC. This translates into CASSQPDSYGYTF.

This chain uses TRBV30 with TRBJ1-5, with 9 bases lining up with TRBD1. Germline-derived CDR1 and CDR2 are GTSNPN and SVGIG (reference sequence). This CDR3 spans 15 amino acids. V was pared by 1 base and J by 5 bases, with 6 bases of the junction left unmatched. CDR3 in amino acids: CAWSADRGRHQPQHF. CDR3 nucleotides: TGTGCCTGGAGTGCGGACAGGGGAAGACATCAGCCCCAGCATTTT. The full variable domain, completed using reference TRBV30 and TRBJ1-5, is SQTIHQWPATLVQPVGSPLSLECTVEGTSNPNLYWYRQAAGRGLQLLFYSVGIGQISSEVPQNLSASRPQDRQFILSSKKLLLSDSGFYLCAWSADRGRHQPQHFGDGTRLSIL.

This rearrangement joins TRBV13 to TRBJ2-1; 14 bases are a match to TRBD2. This CDR3 is 18 amino acids long. V dropped 6 bases and J dropped 1; count of bases not matched to a gene: 8. Germline V gives CDR1 PRHDT, CDR2 FYEKMQ (reference sequence). For the CDR3, the DNA is TGTGCCAGCAGTCGTCGGGGACTAGCGGGAGTTTCCTACAATGAGCAGTTCTTC. Amino acid sequence: CASSRRGLAGVSYNEQFF.

The V and J genes are TRBV7-2 and TRBJ2-1; 9 nucleotides line up with TRBD2. This CDR3 region has 16 residues. Germline V gene lookup returns CDR1 SGHTA and CDR2 FQGNSA. The ends lost 0 bases at V and 4 bases at J; junction bases unmatched: 4. The CDR3 sequence is CASSLAPSGTYNEQFF. CDR3 bases: TGTGCCAGCAGCTTAGCGCCTAGCGGGACGTACAATGAGCAGTTCTTC.

This chain joins TRBV6-1 and TRBJ1-4; D is ambiguous. Trimming stripped 0 bases from V and 6 bases from J, with 8 bases between. This CDR3 has 14 residues. In germline, CDR1 is MNHNS, CDR2 SASEGT. CDR3 loop: CASSEAGWDEKLFF. CDR3 DNA sequence: TGTGCCAGCAGTGAAGCCGGGTGGGATGAAAAACTGTTTTTT.

This chain connects TRBV2 to TRBJ2-7; TRBD2 agrees at 13 bases. The germline gives CDR1 SNHLY, CDR2 FYNNEI. This CDR3 contains 15 residues. The J segment lost 0 bases and the V segment lost 4 bases, leaving 0 bases of the junction unmatched. The CDR3 nucleotides are TGTGCCAGCAGTGGGACTAGCGGGAGCTCCTACGAGCAGTACTTC. Translating gives CASSGTSGSSYEQYF.

The chain carries TRBV27 and TRBJ2-5; 9 bases agree with TRBD2. J gave up 5 bases and V 6 bases, and 4 bases lay outside the gene matches. The CDR3 totals 13 residues. Per the germline V gene, CDR1 is MNHEY and CDR2 is SMNVEV (reference sequence). The CDR3 here is CASRGRGGETQYF. The CDR3 nucleotides read TGTGCCAGCAGGGGGCGGGGGGGGGAGACCCAGTACTTC.

J is TRBJ1-4 and V is TRBV6-6, with 7 bases lining up with TRBD1. V trimming: 5 bases; J trimming: 5 bases; junction bases outside the gene matches: 5. Germline lookup yields CDR1 MNHNY and CDR2 SVGAGI (reference sequence). The CDR3 totals 14 residues. The CDR3 DNA follows: TGTGCCAGCAGTCCTAGGGACAGCAATGAAAAACTGTTTTTT. Its protein product is CASSPRDSNEKLFF.

The J gene is TRBJ2-5, the V gene TRBV5-1, with TRBD1 as a possible D gene (7 bases). The germline V gene has CDR1 SGHRS and CDR2 YFSETQ. The CDR3 length is 16 residues. V shed 0 bases and J shed 2 bases, with 14 bases lying between them. The CDR3 sequence is CASSLAGGYQQETQYF. In DNA, the CDR3 is TGCGCCAGCAGCTTGGCAGGGGGGTACCAACAAGAGACCCAGTACTTC.

The chain couples TRBV6-6 to TRBJ2-7; maybe TRBD1 (5 bases). The V gene's germline CDR1 is MNHNY and CDR2 SVGAGI (reference sequence). The ends were cut back, 2 bases at V and 6 bases at J, with 8 bases in the middle. There are 12 residues in the CDR3. The CDR3 DNA reads TGTGCCAGCAGTTACAACACAGGCGAGCAGTACTTC. This codes for CASSYNTGEQYF.

DNA for the CDR3: TGCAGCGTTGAAATTAATTATGCAGGGACTGAAGCTTTCTTT. It is translated as CSVEINYAGTEAFF. The rearrangement uses TRBV29-1 and TRBJ1-1; maybe TRBD1 (5 bases). V lost 2 bases to trimming and J lost 5 bases, with 15 bases between them. This CDR3 comprises 14 residues. CDR1 and CDR2 from the germline V gene are SQVTM and ANQGSEA.

The gene calls are TRBV19 and TRBJ1-1; D is unclear. Trimming stripped 3 bases from V and 3 bases from J, with 14 bases between. The CDR3 has 15 residues. Germline CDR1 is LNHDA and CDR2 is SQIVND (reference sequence). The CDR3 bases are TGTGCCAGTAGTATCCCGACTGACGCCTACACTGAAGCTTTCTTT. Amino acid sequence: CASSIPTDAYTEAFF.

The gene calls are TRBV19 and TRBJ2-5; weak D call: TRBD1 (6 bases). This CDR3 comprises 13 residues. Germline CDR1 is LNHDA and CDR2 is SQIVND (reference sequence). Trimming took off 4 bases at V and 4 bases at J, with 10 bases between the two ends. The CDR3 spells CASSTQGRETQYF. CDR3 coding DNA: TGTGCCAGTAGTACCCAGGGGAGAGAGACCCAGTACTTC.

J is TRBJ2-1 and V is TRBV29-1, with D perhaps TRBD1 (5 bases). The CDR3 runs 18 residues. V was clipped by 6 bases and J by 3 bases, with 27 bases between them. The germline CDR1 and CDR2 sequences are SQVTM and ANQGSEA. The CDR3 loop reads CSVEMQGNLYLFYNEQFF. The DNA for the CDR3 is TGCAGCGTCGAAATGCAGGGTAATTTATACCTATTCTACAATGAGCAGTTCTTC.

The chain is built from TRBV5-1 and TRBJ2-2; a weak D match, TRBD2 (6 bases). The CDR3 sequence is 12 residues long. CDR1 is SGHRS, CDR2 YFSETQ, per germline. V was clipped by 6 bases and J by 6 bases, with 9 bases between them. CDR3 DNA: TGCGCCAGCAACGGAGGGCCCGGGGAGCTGTTTTTT. It codes for CASNGGPGELFF.

This clone was seen once. The chain joins TRBV10-3 to TRBJ1-6, with 10 bases identical to TRBD1. The V and J ends lost 6 bases and 10 bases, in that order; junction bases with no gene match: 9. The CDR3 is 15 amino acids. The germline CDR1 and CDR2 sequences are ENHRY and SYGVKD. The CDR3 DNA sequence: TGTGCCATCAGCAGCTCGACAGGGGGCGAATCACCCCTCCACTTT. Protein: CAISSSTGGESPLHF.

This clone was seen only a few times. V gene TRBV30 combines with J gene TRBJ2-5, with D possibly being TRBD2 (6 bases). V dropped 4 bases and J dropped 5 bases, with 14 bases sitting between them. The V gene's germline CDR1 is GTSNPN and CDR2 SVGIG (reference sequence). This CDR3 spans 13 amino acids. CDR3 coding DNA: TGTGCCTGGAAATGGGGACTCCGCGAGACCCAGTACTTC. Amino acids: CAWKWGLRETQYF.